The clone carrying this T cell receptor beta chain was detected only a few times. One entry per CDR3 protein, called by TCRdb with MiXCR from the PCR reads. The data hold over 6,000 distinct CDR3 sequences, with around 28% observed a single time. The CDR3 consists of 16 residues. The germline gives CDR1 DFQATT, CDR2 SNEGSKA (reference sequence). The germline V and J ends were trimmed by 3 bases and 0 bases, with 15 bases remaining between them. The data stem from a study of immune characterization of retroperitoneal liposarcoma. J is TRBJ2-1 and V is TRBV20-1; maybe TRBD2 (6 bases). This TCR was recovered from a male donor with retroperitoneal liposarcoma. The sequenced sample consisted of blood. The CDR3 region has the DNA TGCAGTGCTAGCGGGGGTAGCGGCGCCTCCTACAATGAGCAGTTCTTC. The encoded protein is CSASGGSGASYNEQFF.